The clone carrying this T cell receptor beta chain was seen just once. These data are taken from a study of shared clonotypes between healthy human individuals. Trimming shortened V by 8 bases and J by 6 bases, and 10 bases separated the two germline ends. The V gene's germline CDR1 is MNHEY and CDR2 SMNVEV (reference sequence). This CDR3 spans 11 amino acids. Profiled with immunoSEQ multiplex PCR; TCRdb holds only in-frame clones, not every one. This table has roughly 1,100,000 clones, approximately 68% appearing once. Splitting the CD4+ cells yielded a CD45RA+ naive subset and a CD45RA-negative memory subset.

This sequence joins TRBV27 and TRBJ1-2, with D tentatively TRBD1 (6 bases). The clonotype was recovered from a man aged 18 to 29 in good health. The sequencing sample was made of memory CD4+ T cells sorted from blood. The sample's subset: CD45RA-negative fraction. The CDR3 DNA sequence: TGTGCCAGCCGGGGGGCAGATGGCTACACCTTC. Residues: CASRGADGYTF.